This TCR beta chain came from a study of T cell responses to AZD1222 COVID-19 vaccine. TCRdb keeps only in-frame clones here, not all; method: immunoSEQ multiplex PCR. Of roughly 100,000 clones listed, 87% are singletons. This CDR3 is built from 16 residues. V lost 2 bases, J lost 0 bases, and 11 bases lay in between. Germline V gene data show CDR1 as MNHEY and CDR2 as SMNVEV (reference sequence). The chain combines TRBV27 with TRBJ1-5; a weak D match, TRBD1 (6 bases). The specimen was peripheral blood, collected 28 days after the second AZD1222 dose. This receptor was obtained from an adult who received the AZD1222 COVID-19 vaccine. The DNA of the CDR3 is TGTGCCAGCAGTTTAAGGGGGGCAGATAGCAATCAGCCCCAGCATTTT. Protein: CASSLRGADSNQPQHF.